This T cell receptor beta chain was obtained from a study of molecular identifiers for immune sequencing clone quantification. TCRdb reprocessed the PCR reads via MiXCR and lists one record per CDR3 protein. Of 350,000 or so distinct CDR3 sequences listed, about a fifth are singletons. This clonotype has ten or more counts. This CDR3 is built from 15 residues. V lost 2 bases to trimming and J lost 6 bases; unmatched junction nucleotides: 6. The V gene is TRBV6-7, the J gene TRBJ2-1; 8 positions match TRBD1. TRBV6-7 is noted as an ORF with a role that remains uncertain. The source is a human donor in good health. Some libraries in this study had Jurkat cell RNA spiked in. Sequencing used naive CD8+ T cells from blood, with Jurkat cell RNA spiked in. Regarding subset: FACS-sorted CD8+CD4-CCR7+CD45RA+ naive T cells. The CDR3, as DNA: TGTGCCAGCAGTTACCCGGACAGGGTGACCAATGAGCAGTTCTTC. Protein product: CASSYPDRVTNEQFF.